This TCR beta chain was recovered during a study of blood T cell repertoires in COVID-19. Whole-study context: Specimens from acute and convalescent COVID-19 originated in the United States, Italy and Spain.

V lost 3 bases and J lost 2, with 9 bases in between. CDR1 SGDLS and CDR2 YYNGEE come from the germline V gene. This CDR3 has 13 residues. Sequencing was performed with immunoSEQ multiplex PCR; in TCRdb, only in-frame clones are kept and a portion is missing. The table shows about 50,000 clones, with around 81% occurring only once. The V and J genes are TRBV9 and TRBJ2-7; TRBD1 is a possible D gene (6 bases). The sequencing input was peripheral blood. This TCR was recovered from a woman aged 80 or over with COVID-19, enrolled during active disease. CDR3 in amino acids: CASSETGAYEQYF. DNA of the CDR3: TGTGCCAGCAGCGAGACAGGAGCCTACGAGCAGTACTTC.